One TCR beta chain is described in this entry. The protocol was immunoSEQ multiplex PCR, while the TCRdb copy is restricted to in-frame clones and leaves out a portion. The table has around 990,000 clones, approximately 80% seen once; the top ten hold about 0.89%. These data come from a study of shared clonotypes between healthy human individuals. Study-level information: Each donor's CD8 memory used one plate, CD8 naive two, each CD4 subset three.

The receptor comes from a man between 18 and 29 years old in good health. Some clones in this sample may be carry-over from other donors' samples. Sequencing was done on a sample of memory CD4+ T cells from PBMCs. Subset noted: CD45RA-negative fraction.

The CDR3 DNA reads TGTGCCAGCAGTGGGTGGAGATCGGGGACACCTGCTTCTGGGGCAGATACGCAGTATTTT. Amino acid sequence: CASSGWRSGTPASGADTQYF. The chain joins TRBV2 to TRBJ2-3; possible D gene TRBD1, 6 bases. Germline CDR1 and CDR2: SNHLY and FYNNEI. The germline V and J ends were trimmed by 4 bases and 4 bases, with 30 bases remaining between them. The CDR3 has 20 amino acids.